The 17 T cell receptor beta chains presented below share a single source sample, sequenced in a study of blood T cell repertoires in COVID-19. Produced via immunoSEQ multiplex PCR; TCRdb's table is partial and in-frame only. The sample carries around 300,000 clones, about 86% recorded once. Sequenced input: peripheral blood. Every receptor here comes from a woman aged 25 to 39 who had recovered from COVID-19.

The rearrangement joins TRBV27 to TRBJ1-2, with D perhaps matching TRBD1 (6 bases). This CDR3 is built from 11 residues. The germline gives CDR1 MNHEY, CDR2 SMNVEV (reference sequence). The ends were cut back, 8 bases at V and 6 bases at J, with 10 bases in the middle. The CDR3 loop is CASWGGDGYTF. CDR3 sequence (DNA): TGTGCCAGCTGGGGGGGCGATGGCTACACCTTC.

The chain recombines TRBV9 with TRBJ1-5; 9 nucleotides align to TRBD1. The junction had 4 bases not matched to a gene; V was cut back by 0 bases and J by 12 bases. Germline-derived CDR1 and CDR2 are SGDLS and YYNGEE. CDR3 size: 13 residues. This CDR3 reads CASSVDATGGQHF. Written as DNA, the CDR3 is TGTGCCAGCAGCGTAGATGCGACAGGGGGCCAGCATTTT.

This clone is a singleton in its sample. The V call is TRBV2, the J call TRBJ2-7, with 8 bases fitting TRBD1. This CDR3 spans 14 amino acids. V shed 4 bases, J shed 1 base, and the junction held 3 bases outside the gene matches. Per the germline V gene, CDR1 is SNHLY and CDR2 is FYNNEI. CDR3 sequence reads: CASSGRDRSYEQYF. CDR3 sequence (DNA): TGTGCCAGCAGTGGTCGGGACAGGTCCTACGAGCAGTACTTC. Looking up the rest from reference TRBV2 and TRBJ2-7 gives the full variable domain: EPEVTQTPSHQVTQMGQEVILRCVPISNHLYFYWYRQILGQKVEFLVSFYNNEISEKSEIFDDQFSVERPDGSNFTLKIRSTKLEDSAMYFCASSGRDRSYEQYFGPGTRLTVT.

Here the CDR3 DNA reads TGTGCCAGCAGCTTAGTCTCCCCAACTAATGAAAAACTGTTTTTT. Translating gives CASSLVSPTNEKLFF. The V gene is TRBV7-9, the J gene TRBJ1-4; D not resolved. Germline CDR1 SEHNR, CDR2 FQNEAQ (reference sequence). Trimming removed 1 base at V and 0 bases at J, with 6 bases between. CDR3 length: 15 residues.

The rearrangement uses TRBV14 and TRBJ2-7; 8 bases fit TRBD1. The CDR3 consists of 17 residues. The ends lost 1 base at V and 2 bases at J; junction bases unmatched: 10. In germline, CDR1 is SGHDN, CDR2 FVKESK. The CDR3 sequence is CASSQAFRTGNPYEQYF. CDR3 DNA sequence: TGTGCCAGCAGCCAAGCGTTTAGGACAGGGAACCCCTACGAGCAGTACTTC.

The genes are TRBV9 and TRBJ1-1, with D possibly being TRBD1 (5 bases). V was pared by 0 bases and J by 2 bases, with 11 bases between. The length of the CDR3 is 15 residues. Germline CDR1 is SGDLS and CDR2 is YYNGEE. The CDR3 reads CASSVAWGLNTEAFF. The DNA for the CDR3 is TGTGCCAGCAGCGTAGCCTGGGGACTAAACACTGAAGCTTTCTTT.

The rearrangement links TRBV27 to TRBJ2-1; 7 bases map to TRBD2. There are 14 residues in the CDR3. Germline V gene data show CDR1 as MNHEY and CDR2 as SMNVEV (reference sequence). The trim removed 6 bases at V and 1 base at J, leaving 3 bases unmatched. The CDR3 is CASRTSLSYNEQFF. The CDR3 DNA is TGTGCCAGCAGGACTAGCCTTTCCTACAATGAGCAGTTCTTC.

V and J are TRBV28 and TRBJ2-1, with 12 bases that match TRBD2. Looked up from germline, CDR1 is MDHEN and CDR2 is SYDVKM. The CDR3 length is 15 residues. Germline trimming cut 4 bases from V and 5 bases from J; bases unmatched to any gene: 3. For the CDR3, the DNA is TGTGCCAGCAGTTCTAGCGGGAGGGCCGACAATGAGCAGTTCTTC. Its protein is CASSSSGRADNEQFF.

V and J are TRBV18 and TRBJ1-5; a weak D match, TRBD1 (5 bases). The CDR3 length is 17 residues. Trimming stripped 0 bases from V and 3 bases from J, with 15 bases between. Germline CDR1 and CDR2: KGHSH and LQKENI. The CDR3 nucleotides are TGTGCCAGCTCACCACCGGGGCCCACAAGGGTCAATCAGCCCCAGCATTTT. This encodes CASSPPGPTRVNQPQHF.

The V gene is TRBV5-1, the J gene TRBJ2-7, with 7 bases matching TRBD1. Germline V gives CDR1 SGHRS, CDR2 YFSETQ. The ends lost 0 bases at V and 6 bases at J; junction bases unmatched: 6. This CDR3 region has 14 residues. This CDR3 reads CASSLEGQTSEQYF. In DNA, the CDR3 is TGCGCCAGCAGCTTGGAGGGACAGACAAGCGAGCAGTACTTC.

The V gene is TRBV6-1, the J gene TRBJ2-5; unclear D gene. Trimming cost V 6 bases and J 5 bases, with 13 bases left between them. Germline-derived CDR1 and CDR2 are MNHNS and SASEGT. The CDR3 consists of 13 residues. CDR3 in amino acids: CASSPGSVETQYF. The CDR3 nucleotides are TGTGCCAGCAGCCCAGGTTCCGTGGAGACCCAGTACTTC.

This rearrangement joins TRBV10-3 to TRBJ2-7; 10 nucleotides align to TRBD1. The CDR3 totals 14 residues. Per germline, CDR1 ENHRY and CDR2 SYGVKD. Trimming cost V 4 bases and J 6 bases; bases outside gene matches: 6. CDR3 amino acids: CAISGTGGTSEQYF. The DNA for the CDR3 is TGTGCCATCAGTGGGACAGGGGGTACCTCCGAGCAGTACTTC.

This clone occurred once. The CDR3, as DNA: TGTGCCAGCAGTGAAGCGCCGCGGGGAGGAGAGACCCAGTACTTC. Translation: CASSEAPRGGETQYF. The chain uses TRBV6-1 and TRBJ2-5; D possibly corresponds to TRBD2 (6 bases). Germline values: CDR1 MNHNS, CDR2 SASEGT. The CDR3 runs to 15 residues. Trimming took 0 bases from V and 4 from J, leaving 12 bases between them.

V is TRBV11-3 and J is TRBJ2-1, with D perhaps TRBD2 (5 bases). Between the trimmed V and J ends, which lost 2 bases and 7 bases, there was a span of 15 bases. This CDR3 has 15 residues. Looked up from germline, CDR1 is SGHNT and CDR2 is YENEEA. CDR3 sequence: CASSLSSARSNEQFF. The CDR3 DNA reads TGTGCCAGCAGCTTAAGTAGCGCTCGGTCGAATGAGCAGTTCTTC.

The chain couples TRBV12-3 or TRBV12-4 to TRBJ2-2, with D maybe TRBD2 (5 bases). CDR3 size: 11 residues. The V and J ends lost 8 bases and 6 bases respectively, with 7 bases between them. The CDR3 region is CASVGAGELFF. The CDR3 nucleotides are TGTGCCAGCGTCGGGGCCGGGGAGCTGTTTTTT.

V gene TRBV7-9 combines with J gene TRBJ2-3, with 12 bases lining up with TRBD1. Germline trimming cut 4 bases from V and 4 bases from J; bases unmatched to any gene: 9. This CDR3 spans 17 amino acids. Germline V gene sequence: CDR1 SEHNR, CDR2 FQNEAQ (reference sequence). The CDR3 coding sequence is TGTGCCAGCAGCTCTGCGTGGGGACAGGGGGCCGCAGATACGCAGTATTTT. Translated, it gives CASSSAWGQGAADTQYF.

The chain carries TRBV4-1 and TRBJ2-7; D gene uncertain. The V gene lost 0 bases and the J gene lost 7 bases, with 22 bases spanning the gap. The germline CDR1 and CDR2 sequences are MGHRA and YSYEKL. The CDR3 is 17 amino acids. CDR3 sequence: CASSQDDFSGRKNEQYF. The DNA of the CDR3 is TGCGCCAGCAGCCAAGATGACTTCAGTGGTCGAAAAAATGAGCAGTACTTC.